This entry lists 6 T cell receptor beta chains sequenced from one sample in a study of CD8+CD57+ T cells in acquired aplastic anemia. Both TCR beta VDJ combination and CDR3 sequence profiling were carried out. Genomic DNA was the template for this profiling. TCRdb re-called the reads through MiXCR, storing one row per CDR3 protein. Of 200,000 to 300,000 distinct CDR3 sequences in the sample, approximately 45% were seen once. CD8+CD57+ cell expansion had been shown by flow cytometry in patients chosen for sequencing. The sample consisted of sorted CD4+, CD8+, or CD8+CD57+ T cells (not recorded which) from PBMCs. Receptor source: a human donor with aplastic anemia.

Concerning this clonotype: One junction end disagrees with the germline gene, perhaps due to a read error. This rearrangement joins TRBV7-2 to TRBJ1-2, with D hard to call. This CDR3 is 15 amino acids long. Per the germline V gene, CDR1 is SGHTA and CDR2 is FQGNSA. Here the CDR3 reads CASSQDPLTNYGYTF. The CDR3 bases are TGCGCCAGCAGCCAAGATCCCTTGACTAACTATGGCTACACCTTC.

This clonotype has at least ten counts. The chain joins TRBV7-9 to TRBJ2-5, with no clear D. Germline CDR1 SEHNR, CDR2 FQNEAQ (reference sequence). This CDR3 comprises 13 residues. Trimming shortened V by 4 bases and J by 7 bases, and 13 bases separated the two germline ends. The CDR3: CASSSDGSGTQYF. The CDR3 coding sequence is TGTGCCAGCAGCTCGGACGGATCTGGGACCCAGTACTTC.

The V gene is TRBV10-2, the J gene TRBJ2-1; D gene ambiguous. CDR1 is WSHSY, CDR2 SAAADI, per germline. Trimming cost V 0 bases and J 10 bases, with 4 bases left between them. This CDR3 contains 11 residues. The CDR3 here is CASSESQEQFF. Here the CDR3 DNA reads TGCGCCAGCAGTGAGTCACAAGAGCAGTTCTTC.

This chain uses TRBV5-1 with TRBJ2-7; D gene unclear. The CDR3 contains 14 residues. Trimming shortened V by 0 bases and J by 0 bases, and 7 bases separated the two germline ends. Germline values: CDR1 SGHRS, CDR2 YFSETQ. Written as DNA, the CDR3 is TGCGCCAGCAGCTTGGTGTCGACCTCCTACGAGCAGTACTTC. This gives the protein CASSLVSTSYEQYF.

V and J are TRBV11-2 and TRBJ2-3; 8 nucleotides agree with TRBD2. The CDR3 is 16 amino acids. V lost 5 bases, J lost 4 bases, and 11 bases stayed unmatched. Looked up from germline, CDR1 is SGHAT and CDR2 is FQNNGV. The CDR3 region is CASSKGNGGAADTQYF. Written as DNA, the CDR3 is TGTGCCAGCAGCAAGGGGAACGGGGGGGCAGCAGATACGCAGTATTTT.

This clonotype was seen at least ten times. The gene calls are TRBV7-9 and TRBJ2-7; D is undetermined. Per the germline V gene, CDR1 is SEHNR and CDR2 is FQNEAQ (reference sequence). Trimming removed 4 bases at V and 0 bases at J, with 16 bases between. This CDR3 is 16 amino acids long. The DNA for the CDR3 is TGTGCCAGCAGCTCCGTCAAAGCGTGCCGCTCCTACGAGCAGTACTTC. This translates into CASSSVKACRSYEQYF.